This note documents a single TCR beta chain sequence. This specimen comes from a study of blood T cell repertoires in COVID-19. As for the study in general: Collection of acute and convalescent COVID-19 samples took place in the United States, Italy and Spain. T cells, B-cell-depleted T cells, or PBMCs provided the cDNA or gDNA that served as material.

Germline CDR1 is MNHEY and CDR2 is SVGAGI. The V end lost 8 bases, the J end lost 2 bases, and 16 bases lay between the germline ends. This CDR3 spans 14 amino acids. In the authors' workflow: How many nucleated cells were present was estimated from reference gene primer amplification. Clones were read by immunoSEQ multiplex PCR, and TCRdb kept only the in-frame ones, dropping some. V and J calls and clone size are given by that table; D and trimming were obtained from the DNA. Of approximately 400,000 clones in the sample, around 84% were seen once. This sequence joins TRBV6-5 and TRBJ2-7; D is perhaps TRBD1 (6 bases). Sequencing used peripheral blood. The receptor was derived from a human donor with acute or convalescent COVID-19. The donor label of this sample is uncertain. Written as DNA, the CDR3 is TGTGCCAGCTTTGCCCAGGGGCGGACCTACGAGCAGTACTTC. It encodes CASFAQGRTYEQYF.